Below are 23 T cell receptor beta chains sequenced from a single sample in a study of OX40 agonist ivuxolimab in advanced cancers. Sequenced by immunoSEQ multiplex PCR; TCRdb stores in-frame clones only, minus some. The sample shows around 80,000 clones, approximately 84% of them seen only once. Material: CD4+ or CD8+ T cells sorted from blood, obtained in a trial of the OX40 agonist ivuxolimab. Source of these receptors: an adult with an advanced solid tumor such as melanoma, head and neck, liver or kidney cancer.

In its sample, this clone was seen once. The rearrangement links TRBV6-5 to TRBJ2-5, with 8 positions matching TRBD2. V lost 3 bases to trimming and J lost 6 bases; unmatched junction nucleotides: 6. The CDR3 is 14 amino acids. Germline assignment: CDR1 MNHEY and CDR2 SVGAGI. The CDR3, as DNA: TGTGCCAGCAGTTATAGCGGGATCCTGAAGACCCAGTACTTC. Amino acid sequence: CASSYSGILKTQYF.

This sequence joins TRBV7-2 and TRBJ1-2; 7 bases agree with TRBD1. V shed 1 base, J shed 8 bases, and the junction held 4 bases outside the gene matches. The germline V gene encodes CDR1 SGHTA and CDR2 FQGNSA. The CDR3 loop spans 13 amino acids. The CDR3 nucleotides read TGTGCCAGCAGCTTAGGGACAGGTTCCGGCTACACCTTC. Amino acid sequence: CASSLGTGSGYTF.

The V call is TRBV6-1, the J call TRBJ1-2, with 7 bases that match TRBD1. Germline V lookup: CDR1 MNHNS, CDR2 SASEGT. The CDR3 has 17 amino acids. After removal of 2 bases from V and 8 bases from J, the junction contained 17 bases not matched to a gene. The CDR3: CASSEPPPNRGLWGYTF. The DNA of the CDR3 is TGTGCCAGCAGTGAACCCCCCCCAAACAGGGGCCTGTGGGGCTACACCTTC.

The chain links TRBV19 to TRBJ2-1, with a tentative D call TRBD1 (6 bases). The V and J ends lost 3 bases and 4 bases respectively, with 10 bases between them. The CDR3 has 14 residues. Germline CDR1 reads LNHDA; CDR2 reads SQIVND (reference sequence). The CDR3 DNA follows: TGTGCCAGTAGTATTCGGACAGCGTACAATGAGCAGTTCTTC. This codes for CASSIRTAYNEQFF.

V gene TRBV12-2 combines with J gene TRBJ2-5; the table calls TRBD2, which could not be checked here. TRBV12-2 is termed a pseudogene. This CDR3 is 15 amino acids long. CDR3 region: CASRLGPGLEETQYF. The CDR3 bases are TGTGCAAGTCGCTTAGGACCGGGACTGGAAGAGACCCAGTACTTC.

The CDR3 coding sequence is TGTGCCAGCAGCCCCGGGACAGGGGTTTCCGGGGAGCTGTTTTTT. Translated, it gives CASSPGTGVSGELFF. The rearrangement uses TRBV6-5 and TRBJ2-2; 10 positions match TRBD1. CDR1 is MNHEY, CDR2 SVGAGI, per germline. J lost 6 bases, V lost 6 bases, and 7 bases had no gene match. This CDR3 comprises 15 residues.

The gene calls are TRBV28 and TRBJ2-1, with 14 bases fitting TRBD2. The germline gives CDR1 MDHEN, CDR2 SYDVKM. This CDR3 has 15 amino acids. With 3 bases clipped from V and 7 bases from J, the junction kept 2 bases outside the gene matches. This chain's CDR3 is CASSLGLAGANEQFF. DNA for the CDR3: TGTGCCAGCAGTTTGGGACTAGCGGGGGCAAATGAGCAGTTCTTC.

This clone was picked up one time. The chain is built from TRBV28 and TRBJ2-3, with D possibly being TRBD1 or TRBD2 (5 bases each). V lost 8 bases to trimming and J lost 5 bases, with 20 bases between them. The CDR3 has 15 amino acids. Per the germline V gene, CDR1 is MDHEN and CDR2 is SYDVKM. CDR3 loop: CASQIPGTQRDTQYF. The CDR3 coding sequence is TGTGCCAGCCAAATTCCCGGGACCCAGAGAGATACGCAGTATTTT.

The V call is TRBV15, the J call TRBJ1-1; no definite D call. This CDR3 comprises 15 residues. The germline gives CDR1 LNHNV, CDR2 YYDKDF (reference sequence). Trimming shortened V by 0 bases and J by 0 bases, and 8 bases separated the two germline ends. The DNA for the CDR3 is TGTGCCACCAGCAGAGATCTATTTATGAACACTGAAGCTTTCTTT. It codes for CATSRDLFMNTEAFF.

This clone was seen just once. J is TRBJ2-7 and V is TRBV20-1; D is perhaps TRBD1 (6 bases). V lost 7 bases and J lost 5, with 12 bases in between. This CDR3 spans 11 amino acids. Germline lookup yields CDR1 DFQATT and CDR2 SNEGSKA (reference sequence). In DNA, the CDR3 is TGCAGTGGAGTGGGGGCGAACGAGCAGTACTTC. This encodes CSGVGANEQYF.

The chain is built from TRBV11-3 and TRBJ2-7; possible D gene TRBD2, 5 bases. V was trimmed by 7 bases and J by 3 bases, leaving 10 bases between them. CDR3 length: 12 amino acids. The germline gives CDR1 SGHNT, CDR2 YENEEA. The CDR3 sequence is CASNVGVYEQYF. Written as DNA, the CDR3 is TGTGCCAGCAACGTGGGAGTCTACGAGCAGTACTTC.

The chain employs TRBV4-1 and TRBJ1-4; 7 bases are shared with TRBD1. This CDR3 comprises 15 residues. The junction had 3 bases not matched to a gene; V was cut back by 1 base and J by 4 bases. Germline V gene sequence: CDR1 MGHRA, CDR2 YSYEKL. DNA for the CDR3: TGCGCCAGCAGCCAAGTACAGGGGTTTAATGAAAAACTGTTTTTT. This gives the protein CASSQVQGFNEKLFF.

The gene calls are TRBV7-3 and TRBJ2-3; no clear D gene. The CDR3 length is 15 residues. Germline CDR1 and CDR2: SGHTA and FQGTGA. V was trimmed by 6 bases and J by 5 bases, leaving 18 bases between them. The CDR3: CASRSAWEAQDTQYF. The DNA of the CDR3 is TGTGCCAGCAGATCCGCCTGGGAAGCTCAAGATACGCAGTATTTT.

The rearrangement links TRBV7-9 to TRBJ2-2; possibly TRBD1 for D (5 bases). Germline V gene sequence: CDR1 SEHNR, CDR2 FQNEAQ (reference sequence). V was pared by 4 bases and J by 2 bases, with 17 bases between. The length of the CDR3 is 17 residues. The CDR3 sequence: CASSSIKIDSNTGELFF. CDR3 nucleotides: TGTGCCAGCAGCTCGATCAAGATAGACAGCAACACCGGGGAGCTGTTTTTT.

Of note for this clone: The identical CDR3 is also encoded by other nucleotide sequences in the sample. The chain employs TRBV2 and TRBJ1-2; TRBD1 matches 9 bases. The junction had 7 bases not matched to a gene; V was cut back by 7 bases and J by 7 bases. In germline, CDR1 is SNHLY, CDR2 FYNNEI. The CDR3 totals 13 residues. CDR3: CASKGQGVSGYTF. CDR3 DNA: TGTGCCAGCAAGGGACAGGGAGTGAGTGGCTACACCTTC.

This clone was detected only a few times. The chain links TRBV5-4 to TRBJ2-3; D possibly corresponds to TRBD2 (6 bases). Germline V gives CDR1 SGHNT, CDR2 YYREEE (reference sequence). With 7 bases removed from V and 4 bases from J, the gap between germline ends came to 16 bases. The CDR3 totals 14 residues. The CDR3 coding sequence is TGTGCCAGCCGACGGGACTCAGCGGCAGATACGCAGTATTTT. Translating it yields CASRRDSAADTQYF.

V and J are TRBV2 and TRBJ1-5; 9 bases agree with TRBD1. The trim removed 8 bases at V and 5 bases at J, leaving 10 bases unmatched. The CDR3 length is 15 residues. Germline V gene data show CDR1 as SNHLY and CDR2 as FYNNEI. The DNA of the CDR3 is TGTGCCAGCGGCCTCTCGGGACAGGGATATCAGCCCCAGCATTTT. Amino acids: CASGLSGQGYQPQHF.

V and J are TRBV5-6 and TRBJ1-5, with 7 bases that match TRBD1. The germline V gene encodes CDR1 SGHDT and CDR2 YYEEEE. CDR3 size: 15 residues. Losses at the gene ends were 3 bases for V and 7 bases for J; bases not matched to a gene: 10. The CDR3 nucleotides read TGTGCCAGCAGCTCACAGGGGCGCAAGGGACAGCCCCAGCATTTT. Protein sequence: CASSSQGRKGQPQHF.

The chain joins TRBV7-2 to TRBJ2-2; D uncertain. The V gene's germline CDR1 is SGHTA and CDR2 FQGNSA. Trimming removed 2 bases at V and 1 base at J, with 11 bases between. This CDR3 comprises 16 residues. The CDR3 region has the DNA TGTGCCAGCAGCTTAATTCGGGCGGTGAACACCGGGGAGCTGTTTTTT. Translating it yields CASSLIRAVNTGELFF. Combining the CDR3 with reference TRBV7-2 and TRBJ2-2 gives the whole variable domain GAGVSQSPSNKVTEKGKDVELRCDPISGHTALYWYRQSLGQGLEFLIYFQGNSAPDKSGLPSDRFSAERTGGSVSTLTIQRTQQEDSAVYLCASSLIRAVNTGELFFGEGSRLTVL.

This clone was found once. The chain is built from TRBV2 and TRBJ2-1; D is unresolved. CDR1 is SNHLY and CDR2 is FYNNEI in the germline V gene. V was clipped by 4 bases and J by 7 bases, with 11 bases between them. The CDR3 is 13 amino acids. In nucleotides, the CDR3 is TGTGCCAGCAGTGTGGAAAGGGTAAATGAGCAGTTCTTC. Translating gives CASSVERVNEQFF.

The genes are TRBV5-1 and TRBJ2-5, with 9 bases aligning to TRBD1. Near its end, the DNA agrees better with TRBJ2-7, so the J call may be wrong. The V gene's germline CDR1 is SGHRS and CDR2 YFSETQ. This CDR3 comprises 15 residues. CDR3 protein: CASTLLRTGVYEQYF. DNA for the CDR3: TGCGCCAGCACTCTACTGAGGACAGGGGTATACGAGCAGTACTTC.

This chain uses TRBV5-5 with TRBJ1-2, with no clear D. Germline V gives CDR1 SGHKS, CDR2 YYEKEE (reference sequence). The length of the CDR3 is 15 residues. V lost 2 bases and J lost 1, with 12 bases in between. In DNA form, the CDR3 reads TGTGCCAGCAGCTTAGCCGGAACGATTAACTATGGCTACACCTTC. Amino acid sequence: CASSLAGTINYGYTF.

This chain uses TRBV27 with TRBJ2-2; TRBD1 is a possible D gene (5 bases). Germline V lookup: CDR1 MNHEY, CDR2 SMNVEV (reference sequence). The CDR3 extends over 14 amino acids. Trimming left V 5 bases short and J 2 bases short, with 9 bases between. The CDR3 sequence is CASSRQINTGELFF. CDR3 DNA: TGTGCCAGCAGTCGACAGATAAACACCGGGGAGCTGTTTTTT.